These 6 T cell receptor beta chains were all obtained from the same sample, sequenced in a study of response to subunit inactivated influenza vaccine. From the RT-PCR reads, TCRdb called clonotypes with MiXCR, one entry per CDR3 protein. Of roughly 170,000 distinct CDR3 sequences in the sample, approximately 8.7% were seen once. Sequences were derived from non-naive T cells sorted from PBMCs, sampled on the day of vaccination. These receptors were taken from a man in his fifties who received an inactivated influenza vaccine.

This clonotype was picked up a small number of times. The chain carries TRBV4-2 and TRBJ2-7; 10 bases agree with TRBD2. The J segment lost 2 bases and the V segment lost 1 base, leaving 2 bases of the junction unmatched. The V gene's germline CDR1 is LGHNA and CDR2 YNFKEQ. The CDR3 sequence is 15 residues long. In DNA form, the CDR3 reads TGTGCCAGCAGCCAAGGAAGCGGGGGGGCCTACGAGCAGTACTTC. Translation gives CASSQGSGGAYEQYF.

This clonotype was detected ten times or more. The chain joins TRBV6-1 to TRBJ1-2; 9 nucleotides agree with TRBD1. The CDR3 runs to 16 residues. The germline gives CDR1 MNHNS, CDR2 SASEGT. V shed 6 bases and J 5 bases; nucleotides not matched to a gene: 13. CDR3 in amino acids: CASRRGQGRYGYGYTF. CDR3 sequence (DNA): TGTGCCAGCAGAAGAGGACAGGGGCGATATGGGTATGGCTACACCTTC.

The sample holds many counts of this clonotype. The chain couples TRBV7-8 to TRBJ2-3, with D perhaps assigned TRBD1 or TRBD2 (6 bases each). CDR3 length: 14 residues. With 2 bases removed from V and 4 bases from J, the gap between germline ends came to 10 bases. Germline CDR1 is SGHVS and CDR2 is FQNEAQ. CDR3 nucleotides: TGTGCCAGCAGCTTAACCGGGGGCGCAGATACGCAGTATTTT. As protein: CASSLTGGADTQYF.

This clonotype occurred a few times. This rearrangement joins TRBV7-9 to TRBJ2-1; TRBD2 agrees at 9 bases. The CDR3 covers 16 residues. The germline gives CDR1 SEHNR, CDR2 FQNEAQ (reference sequence). V dropped 6 bases and J dropped 0; count of bases not matched to a gene: 6. The CDR3 DNA reads as TGTGCCAGCAGTACTAGCGGGTCCACCTCCTACAATGAGCAGTTCTTC. It encodes CASSTSGSTSYNEQFF.

Only a few counts were recorded for this clonotype. The V gene is TRBV29-1, the J gene TRBJ2-1, with D perhaps given as TRBD1 or TRBD2 (5 bases each). The ends were cut back, 5 bases at V and 9 bases at J, with 23 bases in the middle. CDR3 length equals 15 residues. Germline lookup yields CDR1 SQVTM and CDR2 ANQGSEA. The CDR3 region is CSVIPRDLFVGEQFF. The CDR3 DNA follows: TGCAGCGTTATACCCCGGGACCTATTTGTCGGTGAGCAGTTCTTC.

The gene calls are TRBV12-3 or TRBV12-4 and TRBJ2-7, with D maybe TRBD2 (5 bases). This CDR3 contains 17 residues. The V and J ends lost 2 bases and 5 bases respectively, with 22 bases between them. The CDR3: CASSLSGRPGSPNEQYF. Here the CDR3 DNA reads TGTGCCAGCAGTTTATCCGGCCGACCGGGGAGCCCCAACGAGCAGTACTTC.